What follows are 28 T cell receptor beta chains derived from one specimen sequenced in a study of T-cell reconstitution after alpha-beta-depleted transplantation in children. Preparation of the TCRbeta library involved a method that used unique molecular identifiers. TCRdb reprocessed the PCR reads with MiXCR, giving one entry per CDR3 protein. This sample has about 980,000 distinct CDR3 sequences, with 25% to 35% found just once. Sequences were derived from PBMCs, mostly from graft donor cells, sampled 360 days after TCRalphabeta/CD19-depleted stem cell transplant. The receptors derive from a boy under two years old who had a stem cell transplant for SCID, so the T cells may come from the graft donor.

The rearrangement uses TRBV28 and TRBJ2-7, with 7 bases fitting TRBD1. The CDR3 is made up of 13 amino acids. Germline V gene data show CDR1 as MDHEN and CDR2 as SYDVKM. V lost 5 bases and J lost 5; bases outside the gene matches: 6. CDR3 sequence: CASSPSDRDEQYF. CDR3 nucleotide sequence: TGTGCCAGCAGTCCCAGTGACAGGGACGAGCAGTACTTC.

This clonotype occurred a few times. The chain employs TRBV5-1 and TRBJ2-2, with D tentatively TRBD1 (7 bases). CDR1 SGHRS and CDR2 YFSETQ come from the germline V gene. This CDR3 contains 16 residues. The ends were cut back, 4 bases at V and 3 bases at J, with 16 bases in the middle. In nucleotides, the CDR3 is TGCGCCAGCAGCCATTCCGACAGGGAGGACACCGGGGAGCTGTTTTTT. The encoded protein is CASSHSDREDTGELFF.

The V and J genes are TRBV20-1 and TRBJ2-3; D remains unclear. From germline, CDR1 is DFQATT and CDR2 SNEGSKA (reference sequence). The CDR3 spans 12 residues. V was trimmed by 3 bases and J by 5 bases, leaving 9 bases between them. The CDR3: CSASTTIDTQYF. CDR3 sequence (DNA): TGCAGTGCTAGTACTACCATAGATACGCAGTATTTT.

The chain couples TRBV6-1 to TRBJ2-7; D may be TRBD1 (7 bases). CDR1 and CDR2 (germline): MNHNS, SASEGT. V lost 5 bases and J 0 bases, leaving 14 bases between the germline ends. The length of the CDR3 is 15 residues. This chain's CDR3 is CASSRAGQSSYEQYF. CDR3 bases: TGTGCCAGCAGTCGCGCGGGACAGTCCTCCTACGAGCAGTACTTC.

CDR3 sequence (DNA): TGCGCCAGCAGCCCAGAGACCTTTTCCTCCTACAATGAGCAGTTCTTC. Amino acid sequence: CASSPETFSSYNEQFF. The V and J genes are TRBV4-3 and TRBJ2-1; D unresolved. The CDR3 sequence is 16 residues long. The V gene lost 4 bases and the J gene lost 0 bases, with 13 bases spanning the gap. CDR1 is LGHNA and CDR2 is YSLEER in the germline V gene.

V and J are TRBV5-1 and TRBJ2-7, with 11 bases that match TRBD2. Looked up from germline, CDR1 is SGHRS and CDR2 is YFSETQ. This CDR3 region has 14 residues. V dropped 3 bases and J dropped 10; count of bases not matched to a gene: 9. This CDR3 is CASSSTSGTPPQYF. The DNA for the CDR3 is TGCGCCAGCAGCTCGACTAGCGGGACTCCCCCTCAGTACTTC.

This clonotype appeared a few times. This chain uses TRBV4-1 with TRBJ1-4; D perhaps matches TRBD1 (5 bases). The CDR3 consists of 15 residues. V dropped 1 base and J dropped 4 bases, with 10 bases sitting between them. CDR1 and CDR2 from the germline V gene are MGHRA and YSYEKL. The CDR3 region has the DNA TGCGCCAGCAGCCAAGGAGACAGCCTTAATGAAAAACTGTTTTTT. Translating gives CASSQGDSLNEKLFF.

This clonotype has more than one count but fewer than ten. V and J are TRBV4-3 and TRBJ2-6, with D possibly being TRBD2 (6 bases). The CDR3 has 20 amino acids. Deletions cut 1 base from V and 3 bases from J, with 22 bases between. Germline V gene lookup returns CDR1 LGHNA and CDR2 YSLEER. The CDR3: CASSQVWTEGSFGGANVLTF. The CDR3 nucleotides read TGCGCCAGCAGCCAAGTTTGGACGGAGGGTAGCTTTGGTGGGGCCAACGTCCTGACTTTC.

This clonotype was seen more than once but under ten times. This chain uses TRBV6-5 with TRBJ1-2; D remains unclear. Trimming removed 0 bases from V and 4 bases from J, with 9 bases in between. The CDR3 loop spans 14 amino acids. The germline CDR1 and CDR2 sequences are MNHEY and SVGAGI. For the CDR3, the DNA is TGTGCCAGCAGTTACTCGAAGGGTCTCTATGGCTACACCTTC. This translates into CASSYSKGLYGYTF.

The chain uses TRBV20-1 and TRBJ2-7; D is unclear. The CDR3 has 13 amino acids. Trimming shortened V by 6 bases and J by 3 bases, and 15 bases separated the two germline ends. The germline V gene encodes CDR1 DFQATT and CDR2 SNEGSKA (reference sequence). The CDR3 sequence: CSAADGVLYEQYF. The CDR3 DNA sequence: TGCAGTGCGGCGGACGGAGTCCTCTACGAGCAGTACTTC.

The gene calls are TRBV5-5 and TRBJ2-7, with D uncertain. Trimming cost V 4 bases and J 3 bases, with 17 bases left between them. Germline lookup yields CDR1 SGHKS and CDR2 YYEKEE (reference sequence). This CDR3 region has 15 residues. CDR3 bases: TGTGCCAGCAGCCCCGACCCCAGGATGGACTACGAGCAGTACTTC. Translated: CASSPDPRMDYEQYF.

V is TRBV15 and J is TRBJ2-7; 7 bases are shared with TRBD1. Germline-derived CDR1 and CDR2 are LNHNV and YYDKDF (reference sequence). The trim removed 0 bases at V and 2 bases at J, leaving 7 bases unmatched. The CDR3 totals 16 residues. CDR3: CATSRDRGRGTYEQYF. DNA of the CDR3: TGTGCCACCAGCAGAGATAGGGGGCGCGGTACCTACGAGCAGTACTTC. The full variable domain, its missing parts supplied by reference TRBV15 and TRBJ2-7, is DAMVIQNPRYQVTQFGKPVTLSCSQTLNHNVMYWYQQKSSQAPKLLFHYYDKDFNNEADTPDNFQSRRPNTSFCFLDIRSPGLGDTAMYLCATSRDRGRGTYEQYFGPGTRLTVT.

The rearrangement links TRBV4-1 to TRBJ2-7; D uncertain. The CDR3 loop spans 16 amino acids. The germline CDR1 and CDR2 sequences are MGHRA and YSYEKL. Trimming shortened V by 0 bases and J by 3 bases, and 15 bases separated the two germline ends. CDR3 DNA: TGCGCCAGCAGCCAAGAAATGTTGGTCGGGTTCTACGAGCAGTACTTC. It specifies CASSQEMLVGFYEQYF.

The rearrangement links TRBV5-5 to TRBJ2-2, with TRBD1 identical over 9 bases. Germline values: CDR1 SGHKS, CDR2 YYEKEE (reference sequence). With V trimmed by 4 bases and J by 7 bases, 11 bases remained unmatched. This CDR3 is 16 amino acids long. CDR3 DNA sequence: TGTGCCAGCAGCCCGCCGGGACAGGGTTATGACGGGGAGCTGTTTTTT. Its translation: CASSPPGQGYDGELFF.

This chain uses TRBV7-9 with TRBJ1-2, with TRBD1 identical over 9 bases. Looked up from germline, CDR1 is SEHNR and CDR2 is FQNEAQ (reference sequence). The ends lost 5 bases at V and 8 bases at J; junction bases unmatched: 9. The CDR3 loop spans 14 amino acids. The CDR3 sequence is CASSKGTGTGGYTF. The CDR3 DNA reads as TGTGCCAGCAGCAAAGGGACAGGGACGGGCGGCTACACCTTC. The variable domain in full, completed from reference TRBV7-9 and TRBJ1-2, reads DTGVSQNPRHKITKRGQNVTFRCDPISEHNRLYWYRQTLGQGPEFLTYFQNEAQLEKSRLLSDRFSAERPKGSFSTLEIQRTEQGDSAMYLCASSKGTGTGGYTFGSGTRLTVV.

This clonotype has only a few counts. The rearrangement uses TRBV20-1 and TRBJ2-5, with TRBD2 matching over 8 bases. CDR1 is DFQATT, CDR2 SNEGSKA, per germline (reference sequence). J lost 2 bases, V lost 2 bases, and 7 bases had no gene match. The CDR3 length is 15 residues. DNA of the CDR3: TGCAGTGCTAGATTTGCGGGGGGTATTCAAGAGACCCAGTACTTC. Translating gives CSARFAGGIQETQYF.

The J gene is TRBJ2-1, the V gene TRBV4-2; 8 bases match TRBD2. Germline lookup yields CDR1 LGHNA and CDR2 YNFKEQ. CDR3 length: 15 amino acids. After removal of 4 bases from V and 4 bases from J, the junction contained 6 bases not matched to a gene. The CDR3 is CASSPFAGGYNEQFF. The CDR3 DNA follows: TGTGCCAGCAGCCCGTTTGCGGGGGGTTACAATGAGCAGTTCTTC.

This clonotype occurred a few times. The V and J genes are TRBV5-1 and TRBJ2-3, with D possibly matching TRBD1 (5 bases). V was cut by 0 bases and J by 6 bases, with 11 bases left in between. This CDR3 comprises 14 residues. CDR1 SGHRS and CDR2 YFSETQ come from the germline V gene. The CDR3 region has the DNA TGCGCCAGCAGCTTGGCTCGGAAGGGGGATACGCAGTATTTT. Amino acids: CASSLARKGDTQYF.

This clonotype came up many times. V usage is TRBV12-3 or TRBV12-4 and J usage is TRBJ2-2; D assignment may be TRBD1 or TRBD2 (6 bases each). This CDR3 comprises 15 residues. V lost 6 bases and J 3 bases, leaving 14 bases between the germline ends. CDR3 nucleotide sequence: TGTGCCAGCAGCAAAAGAAGGGGGGACACCGGGGAGCTGTTTTTT. Translation: CASSKRRGDTGELFF.

The genes are TRBV12-3 or TRBV12-4 and TRBJ1-2; no firm D call. V lost 5 bases and J lost 7, with 17 bases in between. The CDR3 has 14 amino acids. This CDR3 reads CASSRERYVPGYTF. DNA for the CDR3: TGTGCCAGCAGTCGTGAACGCTACGTTCCTGGCTACACCTTC.

This clonotype has a handful of counts. This chain connects TRBV12-3 or TRBV12-4 to TRBJ2-2; the D gene is possibly TRBD1 (6 bases). Trimming took 3 bases from V and 2 from J, leaving 16 bases between them. The CDR3 has 17 residues. CDR3 residues: CASSLGFGTPNTGELFF. Here the CDR3 DNA reads TGTGCCAGCAGTTTGGGATTCGGGACACCTAACACCGGGGAGCTGTTTTTT.

The sample holds many counts of this clonotype. The chain joins TRBV11-2 to TRBJ2-1; D not certain. Trimming took 6 bases from V and 8 from J, leaving 26 bases between them. The germline V gene has CDR1 SGHAT and CDR2 FQNNGV. This CDR3 contains 17 residues. The CDR3 sequence: CASSTSPGLVGVDEQFF. As DNA, the CDR3 is TGTGCCAGCAGTACTTCCCCGGGCCTAGTCGGAGTCGATGAGCAGTTCTTC. The full variable domain, with the rest looked up from reference TRBV11-2 and TRBJ2-1, is EAGVAQSPRYKIIEKRQSVAFWCNPISGHATLYWYQQILGQGPKLLIQFQNNGVVDDSQLPKDRFSAERLKGVDSTLKIQPAKLEDSAVYLCASSTSPGLVGVDEQFFGPGTRLTVL.

This clonotype came up a few times. This chain links TRBV4-3 with TRBJ2-7, with a tentative D call TRBD1 (6 bases). With 0 bases removed from V and 6 bases from J, the gap between germline ends came to 9 bases. Looked up from germline, CDR1 is LGHNA and CDR2 is YSLEER. CDR3 length: 13 amino acids. The CDR3 sequence is CASSQDGGSEQYF. For the CDR3, the DNA is TGCGCCAGCAGCCAAGATGGGGGCAGCGAGCAGTACTTC.

This clonotype came up once. The V call is TRBV24-1, the J call TRBJ2-7; no clear D. Germline CDR1 KGHDR, CDR2 SFDVKD. The CDR3 is 16 residues long. V lost 4 bases and J 2 bases, leaving 17 bases between the germline ends. The CDR3 here is CATSDFDTRAPYEQYF. CDR3 coding DNA: TGTGCCACCAGTGACTTTGACACCCGAGCTCCCTACGAGCAGTACTTC.

There are many counts of this clonotype. The V and J genes are TRBV20-1 and TRBJ1-1; D is unclear. V was clipped by 2 bases and J by 5 bases, with 6 bases between them. This CDR3 contains 11 residues. Germline V gene data show CDR1 as DFQATT and CDR2 as SNEGSKA (reference sequence). CDR3 DNA sequence: TGCAGTGCTAGACTATCGACTGAAGCTTTCTTT. Translation gives CSARLSTEAFF.

In its sample, this clonotype was seen a few times. This chain connects TRBV5-1 to TRBJ2-5, with TRBD2 matching over 8 bases. Germline CDR1 SGHRS, CDR2 YFSETQ. Losses at the gene ends were 2 bases for V and 2 bases for J; bases not matched to a gene: 8. The CDR3 has 16 amino acids. As DNA, the CDR3 is TGCGCCAGCAGCTTCTTGAGCGGGGGCCCACAAGAGACCCAGTACTTC. Its protein product is CASSFLSGGPQETQYF. The full variable domain, with the rest looked up from reference TRBV5-1 and TRBJ2-5, is KAGVTQTPRYLIKTRGQQVTLSCSPISGHRSVSWYQQTPGQGLQFLFEYFSETQRNKGNFPGRFSGRQFSNSRSEMNVSTLELGDSALYLCASSFLSGGPQETQYFGPGTRLLVL.

This clonotype was detected only a few times. The rearrangement links TRBV5-1 to TRBJ1-5; possibly TRBD1 for D (5 bases). Germline CDR1 reads SGHRS; CDR2 reads YFSETQ. V was shortened by 0 bases and J by 5 bases, with 12 bases between the two germline ends. This CDR3 spans 15 amino acids. The CDR3 region has the DNA TGCGCCAGCAGCTTGGTCCCAGGGCATGATCAGCCCCAGCATTTT. Its protein is CASSLVPGHDQPQHF. The whole variable domain, remainder taken from reference TRBV5-1 and TRBJ1-5, is KAGVTQTPRYLIKTRGQQVTLSCSPISGHRSVSWYQQTPGQGLQFLFEYFSETQRNKGNFPGRFSGRQFSNSRSEMNVSTLELGDSALYLCASSLVPGHDQPQHFGDGTRLSIL.

J is TRBJ1-4 and V is TRBV4-3, with D uncertain. Germline CDR1 and CDR2: LGHNA and YSLEER. V lost 1 base to trimming and J lost 0 bases, with 6 bases between them. CDR3 length: 15 residues. CDR3 loop: CASSQGMTTNEKLFF. In DNA form, the CDR3 reads TGCGCCAGCAGCCAAGGCATGACAACTAATGAAAAACTGTTTTTT.